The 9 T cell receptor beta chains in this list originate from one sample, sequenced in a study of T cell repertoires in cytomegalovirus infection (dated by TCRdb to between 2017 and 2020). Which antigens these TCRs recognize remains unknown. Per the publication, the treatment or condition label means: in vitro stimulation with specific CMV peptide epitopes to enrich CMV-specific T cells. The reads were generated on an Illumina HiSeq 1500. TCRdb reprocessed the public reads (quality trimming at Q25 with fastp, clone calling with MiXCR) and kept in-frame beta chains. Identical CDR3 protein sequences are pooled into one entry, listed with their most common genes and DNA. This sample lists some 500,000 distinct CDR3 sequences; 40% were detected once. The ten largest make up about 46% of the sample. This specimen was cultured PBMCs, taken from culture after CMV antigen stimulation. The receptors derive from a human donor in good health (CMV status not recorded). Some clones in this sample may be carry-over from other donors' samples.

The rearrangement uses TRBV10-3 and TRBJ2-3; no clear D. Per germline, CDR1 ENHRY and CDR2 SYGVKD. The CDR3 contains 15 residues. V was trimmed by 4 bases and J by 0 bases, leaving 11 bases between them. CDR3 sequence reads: CAISGGRPSTDTQYF. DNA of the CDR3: TGTGCCATCAGTGGTGGCAGGCCTAGCACAGATACGCAGTATTTT.

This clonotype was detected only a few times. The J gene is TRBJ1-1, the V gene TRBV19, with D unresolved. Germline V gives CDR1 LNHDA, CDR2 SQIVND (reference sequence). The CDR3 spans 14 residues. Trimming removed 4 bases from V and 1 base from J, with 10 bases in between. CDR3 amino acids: CASSTYDKNTEAFF. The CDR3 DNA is TGTGCCAGTAGTACCTATGACAAGAACACTGAAGCTTTCTTT.

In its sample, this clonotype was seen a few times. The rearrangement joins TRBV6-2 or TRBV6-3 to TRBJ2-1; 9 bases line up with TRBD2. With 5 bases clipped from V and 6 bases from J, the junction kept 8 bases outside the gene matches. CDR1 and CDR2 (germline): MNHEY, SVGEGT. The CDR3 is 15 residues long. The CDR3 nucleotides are TGTGCCAGCAGTCCCCGGACTAGCGCGACCAATGAGCAGTTCTTC. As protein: CASSPRTSATNEQFF.

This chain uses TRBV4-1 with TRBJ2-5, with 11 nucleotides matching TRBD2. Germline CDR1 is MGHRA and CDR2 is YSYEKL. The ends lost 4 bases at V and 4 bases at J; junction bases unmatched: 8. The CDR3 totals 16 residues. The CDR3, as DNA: TGCGCCAGCAGCCGGATCCCTGGACTAGCGGGAGAGACCCAGTACTTC. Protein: CASSRIPGLAGETQYF.

The CDR3 coding sequence is TGTGCCAGCAGTGGCGGCGGGGCCAGCACAGATACGCAGTATTTT. Translation: CASSGGGASTDTQYF. The chain employs TRBV2 and TRBJ2-3; D is perhaps TRBD2 (6 bases). The CDR3 has 15 residues. In germline, CDR1 is SNHLY, CDR2 FYNNEI. Trimming took off 4 bases at V and 0 bases at J, with 11 bases between the two ends.

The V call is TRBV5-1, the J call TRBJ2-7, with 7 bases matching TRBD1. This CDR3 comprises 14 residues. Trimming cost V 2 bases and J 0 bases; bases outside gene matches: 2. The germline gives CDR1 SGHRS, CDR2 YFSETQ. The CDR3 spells CASSFGQDSYEQYF. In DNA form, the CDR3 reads TGCGCCAGCAGCTTTGGACAGGACTCCTACGAGCAGTACTTC.

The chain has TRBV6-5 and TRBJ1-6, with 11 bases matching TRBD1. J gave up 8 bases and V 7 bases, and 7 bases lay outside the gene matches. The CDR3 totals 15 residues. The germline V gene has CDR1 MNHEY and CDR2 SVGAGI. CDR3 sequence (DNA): TGTGCCAGCACCCTGGGACAGGGGGTGGATTCACCCCTCCACTTT. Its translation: CASTLGQGVDSPLHF.

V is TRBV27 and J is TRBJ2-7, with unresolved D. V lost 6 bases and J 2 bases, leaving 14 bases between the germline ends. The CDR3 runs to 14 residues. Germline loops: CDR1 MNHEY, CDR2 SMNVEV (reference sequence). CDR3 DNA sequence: TGTGCCAGCAGCCCCGCCGTGCAGGCCTACGAGCAGTACTTC. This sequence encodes CASSPAVQAYEQYF.

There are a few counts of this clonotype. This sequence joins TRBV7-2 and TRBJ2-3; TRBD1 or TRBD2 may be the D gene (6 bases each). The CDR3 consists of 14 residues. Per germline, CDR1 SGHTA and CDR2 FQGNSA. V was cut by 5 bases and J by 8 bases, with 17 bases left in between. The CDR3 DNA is TGTGCCAGCAGCCCGGACTACAAAGGGGGTACGCAGTATTTT. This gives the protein CASSPDYKGGTQYF.